The source of this T cell receptor beta chain is a study of OX40 agonist ivuxolimab in advanced cancers. Sequencing was performed with immunoSEQ multiplex PCR; in TCRdb, only in-frame clones are kept and a portion is missing. Found here are roughly 68,000 clones, roughly 88% of them singletons; the top ten hold roughly 1.6%. This clone was seen a handful of times. The CDR3 covers 15 residues. Germline CDR1 is SGDLS and CDR2 is YYNGEE. The junction had 5 bases not matched to a gene; V was cut back by 0 bases and J by 8 bases. This sequence originates from an adult with an advanced solid tumor such as melanoma, head and neck, liver or kidney cancer. The chain is built from TRBV9 and TRBJ2-1; 10 bases map to TRBD2. Material: CD4+ or CD8+ T cells sorted from blood, obtained in a trial of the OX40 agonist ivuxolimab. The CDR3 sequence is CASSVGSGRSDEQFF. The CDR3 region has the DNA TGTGCCAGCAGCGTAGGTAGCGGGAGGTCGGATGAGCAGTTCTTC.